This T cell receptor beta chain was identified in a study of blood T cell repertoires in COVID-19. Germline CDR1 and CDR2: SGHDT and YYEEEE. V lost 4 bases to trimming and J lost 4 bases; unmatched junction nucleotides: 9. This CDR3 spans 15 amino acids. This clone was seen a few times. Using immunoSEQ multiplex PCR, the repertoire was profiled, and TCRdb retains in-frame clones only, with some absent. The sample includes 200,000 to 250,000 clones, 70% to 90% of them seen just once. The material sequenced was peripheral blood. The source of this sequence is a man aged 50 to 59 with acute or convalescent COVID-19. The rearrangement joins TRBV5-6 to TRBJ2-5; 8 nucleotides align to TRBD1. CDR3 region: CASSLRTGSIETQYF. In nucleotides, the CDR3 is TGTGCCAGCAGCCTGAGGACAGGGAGTATAGAGACCCAGTACTTC.